This T cell receptor beta chain emerged from a study of blood T cells in healthy people across ages. Study-level findings and limits: More naive CD4+ cells and higher diversity marked long-lived donors relative to aged donors.

About this clonotype: The target antigen is unknown.

Alongside a J-beta primer mix, a sample-barcoded 5' primer served in a second PCR lasting about 7 to 11 cycles. Each cDNA molecule carried a tag from a template-switch adaptor that contained 12 random nucleotides. From the 5' RACE reads, TCRdb called clonotypes with MiXCR, one entry per CDR3 protein. The sample has hundreds of thousands of distinct CDR3 sequences; 35% to 45% are singletons. This CDR3 comprises 16 residues. Trimming removed 0 bases from V and 0 bases from J, with 9 bases in between. The germline V gene encodes CDR1 LGHDT and CDR2 YNNKEL (reference sequence). The J gene is TRBJ2-1, the V gene TRBV3-1; D may be TRBD1 or TRBD2 (5 bases each). The clonotype was recovered from a woman in her sixties or seventies in good health. Sequencing used blood. CDR3 nucleotides: TGTGCCAGCAGCCAAGAGTGGGACCCCTCCTACAATGAGCAGTTCTTC. The encoded protein is CASSQEWDPSYNEQFF.